Given below is one TCR beta chain in context. Its matching antigen is unknown. This sample is part of a study of T cells expressing NK-cell markers. Study-level points and caveats: Each of roughly 6 donors carried dominant NKG2C+ clonotypes accounting for about 1.0-7.5% of CD8+ T cells. Specificity for HCMV among expanded NKG2C+ T cell clones was not established.

Generation of TCR beta cDNA was performed by 5'RACE template switching incorporating UMIs. TCRdb reprocessed the 5' RACE reads, with one entry per CDR3 protein and no DNA. This table holds roughly 380,000 distinct CDR3 sequences. This CDR3 has 17 residues. CDR1 LGHNT and CDR2 FRNRAP come from the germline V gene. V is TRBV12-5 and J is TRBJ2-1; TCRdb's D call of TRBD1 is untestable without DNA. The TCR was taken from a man between 18 and 69 years old in good health. Sequencing was carried out using blood T cells: a sorted CD56 or NKG2C T cell subset, CD4+ or CD8+ T cells, or bulk PBMC T cells (not recorded which). CDR3 sequence reads: CASGPRTPPSSYNEQFF.